The 22 T cell receptor beta chains listed next were all sequenced from one sample in a study of blood T cell repertoires in COVID-19. This table comes from immunoSEQ multiplex PCR, and its TCRdb copy is limited to in-frame clones, with some not included. Of over 75,000 clones in the sample, more than 65% were seen once. The sequenced sample consisted of peripheral blood. Receptor source: a human donor in a cohort sampled during active COVID-19.

In its sample, this clone was seen once. The chain combines TRBV18 with TRBJ2-1; the match to TRBD2 covers 11 bases. There are 17 residues in the CDR3. Germline V gene sequence: CDR1 KGHSH, CDR2 LQKENI. Trimming at V came to 0 bases and at J to 10 bases, leaving 11 bases not matched to a gene. DNA for the CDR3: TGTGCCAGCTCACCACCGGGTTTAGCGGGGGGGATCGTGGAGCAGTTCTTC. This translates into CASSPPGLAGGIVEQFF.

This clone has at least ten counts. The chain combines TRBV5-1 with TRBJ1-6, with TRBD1 matching 8 bases. Trimming removed 1 base from V and 7 bases from J; junction bases left unmatched: 1. This CDR3 region has 14 residues. Per the germline V gene, CDR1 is SGHRS and CDR2 is YFSETQ. The CDR3 here is CASSLSGGNSPLHF. For the CDR3, the DNA is TGCGCCAGCAGCTTGTCAGGGGGCAATTCACCCCTCCACTTT.

CDR3 sequence reads: CASSQTPGGPYEQYF. DNA of the CDR3: TGCGCCAGCAGCCAAACTCCGGGGGGTCCCTACGAGCAGTACTTC. The chain links TRBV4-1 to TRBJ2-7; 7 bases map to TRBD2. This CDR3 is built from 15 residues. With 2 bases clipped from V and 2 bases from J, the junction kept 6 bases outside the gene matches. The V gene's germline CDR1 is MGHRA and CDR2 YSYEKL.

V usage is TRBV6-5 and J usage is TRBJ2-5; D gene unclear. The CDR3 totals 13 residues. Trimming removed 6 bases from V and 5 bases from J, with 13 bases in between. Germline V gene lookup returns CDR1 MNHEY and CDR2 SVGAGI. The CDR3, as DNA: TGTGCCAGCAGCGGAGCGTCGATGGAGACCCAGTACTTC. As protein: CASSGASMETQYF.

The gene calls are TRBV6-5 and TRBJ1-1, with D unresolved. The CDR3 length is 15 residues. From germline, CDR1 is MNHEY and CDR2 SVGAGI. V was clipped by 8 bases and J by 0 bases, with 16 bases between them. The DNA for the CDR3 is TGTGCCAGCCGATACGATTCCGGGATGAACACTGAAGCTTTCTTT. Its protein product is CASRYDSGMNTEAFF.

As regards this clone: A read error may account for a junction end that differs from germline. The chain couples TRBV28 to TRBJ1-1, with unresolved D. Germline V gene lookup returns CDR1 MDHEN and CDR2 SYDVKM. The CDR3 loop spans 12 amino acids. The CDR3 loop reads CASSTMLANDGF. The CDR3 DNA follows: TGTGCCAGCAGTACTATGTTGGCCAACGATGGATTT.

The chain uses TRBV28 and TRBJ2-2; 8 positions match TRBD2. The germline CDR1 and CDR2 sequences are MDHEN and SYDVKM. This CDR3 region has 14 residues. Trimming removed 11 bases from V and 4 bases from J; junction bases left unmatched: 9. The CDR3 protein is CASRRGASTGELFF. For the CDR3, the DNA is TGTGCCTCTCGGCGGGGGGCGAGCACCGGGGAGCTGTTTTTT.

This sequence joins TRBV19 and TRBJ1-2; D not resolved. The CDR3 sequence is 12 residues long. The germline gives CDR1 LNHDA, CDR2 SQIVND (reference sequence). Trimming cost V 6 bases and J 8 bases, with 13 bases left between them. CDR3 nucleotides: TGTGCCAGTAGGCCCGGGAATTACGGCTACACCTTC. It encodes CASRPGNYGYTF.

V usage is TRBV10-3 and J usage is TRBJ2-3; TRBD2 matches 15 bases. Looked up from germline, CDR1 is ENHRY and CDR2 is SYGVKD. The length of the CDR3 is 18 residues. Losses at the gene ends were 2 bases for V and 1 base for J; bases not matched to a gene: 4. DNA of the CDR3: TGTGCCATCAGTGAGGGACTAGCGGGAGGGCCAGGCACAGATACGCAGTATTTT. It yields the protein CAISEGLAGGPGTDTQYF.

The chain combines TRBV28 with TRBJ2-1; 8 positions match TRBD2. The CDR3 extends over 14 amino acids. The ends lost 9 bases at V and 4 bases at J; junction bases unmatched: 8. CDR1 is MDHEN, CDR2 SYDVKM, per germline. This chain's CDR3 is CASGETSVYNEQFF. CDR3 DNA sequence: TGTGCCAGTGGTGAGACTAGCGTTTACAATGAGCAGTTCTTC.

This sequence joins TRBV5-4 and TRBJ2-5, with 7 bases fitting TRBD1. The V gene's germline CDR1 is SGHNT and CDR2 YYREEE (reference sequence). V lost 4 bases to trimming and J lost 2 bases; unmatched junction nucleotides: 5. This CDR3 spans 14 amino acids. The CDR3 DNA sequence: TGTGCCAGCAGCCCCCCGGGACAGCAAGAGACCCAGTACTTC. Amino acids: CASSPPGQQETQYF. Complete variable domain (other parts from reference TRBV5-4 and TRBJ2-5): ETGVTQSPTHLIKTRGQQVTLRCSSQSGHNTVSWYQQALGQGPQFIFQYYREEENGRGNFPPRFSGLQFPNYSSELNVNALELDDSALYLCASSPPGQQETQYFGPGTRLLVL.

The chain links TRBV6-5 to TRBJ1-2, with a tentative D call TRBD1 (6 bases). Germline V gene lookup returns CDR1 MNHEY and CDR2 SVGAGI. The V and J ends lost 8 bases and 2 bases respectively, with 9 bases between them. The CDR3 is 12 residues long. DNA for the CDR3: TGTGCCAGCCGGGACACCAACTATGGCTACACCTTC. Translation gives CASRDTNYGYTF.

This chain uses TRBV28 with TRBJ2-2; 9 positions agree with TRBD1. There are 16 residues in the CDR3. Germline V gene sequence: CDR1 MDHEN, CDR2 SYDVKM. The trim removed 1 base at V and 7 bases at J, leaving 7 bases unmatched. The CDR3 sequence: CASSLSGQGTGGELFF. In DNA, the CDR3 is TGTGCCAGCAGTTTATCAGGACAGGGGACGGGCGGGGAGCTGTTTTTT.

In DNA, the CDR3 is TGTGCCAGCAGTTACTCGGGGCAGAAAGGAAACACCATATATTTT. Amino acids: CASSYSGQKGNTIYF. The chain combines TRBV6-6 with TRBJ1-3; D is possibly TRBD1 (5 bases). Between the trimmed V and J ends, which lost 0 bases and 4 bases, there was a span of 10 bases. The CDR3 extends over 15 amino acids. Per the germline V gene, CDR1 is MNHNY and CDR2 is SVGAGI (reference sequence).

The DNA for the CDR3 is TGTGCCAGCAGGCAACAGGGGGCGAAAGAAAAACTGTTTTTT. Translating it yields CASRQQGAKEKLFF. The V and J genes are TRBV2 and TRBJ1-4; 9 bases are shared with TRBD1. Germline-derived CDR1 and CDR2 are SNHLY and FYNNEI. Trimming took 6 bases from V and 8 from J; bases not matched to a gene: 7. The CDR3 totals 14 residues.

The DNA of the CDR3 is TGTGCCAGCAGCTTCGGACTAGCGGGAGTATACGAGCAGTACTTC. Residues: CASSFGLAGVYEQYF. The rearrangement joins TRBV7-9 to TRBJ2-7, with 13 bases aligning to TRBD2. V shed 3 bases and J 4 bases; nucleotides not matched to a gene: 3. The CDR3 is 15 residues long. Per the germline V gene, CDR1 is SEHNR and CDR2 is FQNEAQ (reference sequence).

The genes are TRBV3-1 (or the pseudogene TRBV3-2) and TRBJ1-1; D is ambiguous. The CDR3 is 14 amino acids. Germline CDR1 and CDR2: LGHDT and YNNKEL (reference sequence). Trimming left V 1 base short and J 0 bases short, with 6 bases between. The chain's CDR3 is CASSQGQLNTEAFF. The CDR3, as DNA: TGTGCCAGCAGCCAAGGCCAGTTGAACACTGAAGCTTTCTTT.

This chain connects TRBV10-1 to TRBJ2-1; 7 positions agree with TRBD2. Germline loops: CDR1 WNHNN, CDR2 SYGVQD (reference sequence). V shed 3 bases and J 7 bases; nucleotides not matched to a gene: 15. The CDR3 extends over 17 amino acids. The CDR3 loop is CASSDEIGAGVRNEQFF. CDR3 DNA: TGCGCCAGCAGTGATGAGATTGGGGCGGGAGTTCGGAATGAGCAGTTCTTC.

This clone was found once. This chain connects TRBV5-4 to TRBJ1-3, with a weak D call TRBD1 (6 bases). Trimming pared 0 bases from V and 1 base from J, leaving 8 bases between. There are 15 residues in the CDR3. CDR1 and CDR2 (germline): SGHNT, YYREEE (reference sequence). CDR3 DNA: TGTGCCAGCAGCTTGGACAGGGCATCTGGAAACACCATATATTTT. As protein: CASSLDRASGNTIYF.

This sequence joins TRBV6-2 or TRBV6-3 and TRBJ2-7, with D unclear. The ends were cut back, 0 bases at V and 0 bases at J, with 12 bases in the middle. The CDR3 runs to 16 residues. CDR1 and CDR2 from the germline V gene are MNHEY and SVGEGT. The CDR3 region is CASSYSIRQYSYEQYF. The CDR3 DNA follows: TGTGCCAGCAGTTACTCGATCAGGCAGTACTCCTACGAGCAGTACTTC.

The DNA for the CDR3 is TGCAGTGCTTTCGGAGGGACTGAAGCTTTCTTT. Translation: CSAFGGTEAFF. V is TRBV20-1 and J is TRBJ1-1, with unresolved D. This CDR3 is 11 amino acids long. Trimming cost V 5 bases and J 5 bases, with 9 bases left between them. Per the germline V gene, CDR1 is DFQATT and CDR2 is SNEGSKA (reference sequence).

The chain is built from TRBV28 and TRBJ2-7; the D is unclear. Deletions cut 5 bases from V and 2 bases from J, with 7 bases between. In germline, CDR1 is MDHEN, CDR2 SYDVKM. The CDR3 runs 12 residues. CDR3 bases: TGTGCCAGCAGTATTCAGGCCTACGAGCAGTACTTC. This codes for CASSIQAYEQYF.